The 31 T cell receptor beta chains presented below share a single source sample, sequenced in a study of control samples from healthy donors and cancer patients. The data were produced by immunoSEQ multiplex PCR, yet TCRdb's version contains in-frame clones alone and is incomplete. The profile shows around 59,000 clones, under 95% of them singletons. The sample taken for sequencing was PBMCs. The receptors were sampled from a middle-aged man with colorectal cancer.

The count of this clone is one. The rearrangement links TRBV4-1 to TRBJ1-5; D is unclear. Germline CDR1 and CDR2: MGHRA and YSYEKL. The V end was cut by 4 bases, the J end by 8 bases, with 9 bases between. The length of the CDR3 is 12 residues. The CDR3 here is CASSPIGEPQHF. CDR3 in DNA: TGCGCCAGCAGCCCGATCGGAGAGCCCCAGCATTTT.

This sequence joins TRBV24-1 and TRBJ2-3; TRBD2 aligns across 11 bases. V shed 7 bases and J 8 bases; nucleotides not matched to a gene: 10. From germline, CDR1 is KGHDR and CDR2 SFDVKD. The length of the CDR3 is 15 residues. CDR3 in DNA: TGTGCCACCAGGGAAGGTAGCGGGGGGGCCGGTACGCAGTATTTT. Translated: CATREGSGGAGTQYF.

This chain joins TRBV5-6 and TRBJ2-1, with TRBD1 matching over 7 bases. The CDR3 contains 15 residues. Trimming at V came to 4 bases and at J to 4 bases, leaving 8 bases not matched to a gene. CDR1 and CDR2 (germline): SGHDT, YYEEEE. The CDR3 nucleotides are TGTGCCAGCAGCCTCTGGGACAGACAATACAATGAGCAGTTCTTC. This encodes CASSLWDRQYNEQFF. Drawing the rest from reference TRBV5-6 and TRBJ2-1, the complete variable domain is DAGVTQSPTHLIKTRGQQVTLRCSPKSGHDTVSWYQQALGQGPQFIFQYYEEEERQRGNFPDRFSGHQFPNYSSELNVNALLLGDSALYLCASSLWDRQYNEQFFGPGTRLTVL.

This clone was seen once. The chain employs TRBV12-3 or TRBV12-4 and TRBJ1-2; D gene uncertain. With 2 bases removed from V and 4 bases from J, the gap between germline ends came to 8 bases. This CDR3 is 13 amino acids long. DNA of the CDR3: TGTGCCAGCAGTTTATTCACCAGCTATGGCTACACCTTC. Translating gives CASSLFTSYGYTF.

The CDR3 loop is CASSRDRVNTEAFF. DNA of the CDR3: TGTGCCAGCAGCAGGGACAGGGTGAACACTGAAGCTTTCTTT. The V gene is TRBV11-2, the J gene TRBJ1-1; 9 positions agree with TRBD1. V shed 5 bases, J shed 0 bases, and the junction held 1 base outside the gene matches. There are 14 residues in the CDR3. In germline, CDR1 is SGHAT, CDR2 FQNNGV.

This chain joins TRBV6-1 and TRBJ1-3; D is perhaps TRBD1 (6 bases). Germline V gives CDR1 MNHNS, CDR2 SASEGT. CDR3 length equals 14 residues. Trimming took 3 bases from V and 6 from J, leaving 12 bases between them. The CDR3 spells CASSEGQNQNTIYF. DNA for the CDR3: TGTGCCAGCAGTGAGGGACAAAACCAAAACACCATATATTTT.

There are a few counts of this clone. Here the CDR3 reads CASSDLIVEAFF. The CDR3 DNA follows: TGTGCCAGCAGCGACCTGATAGTTGAAGCTTTCTTT. The V gene is TRBV28, the J gene TRBJ1-1; D gene uncertain. This CDR3 region has 12 residues. From germline, CDR1 is MDHEN and CDR2 SYDVKM. Trimming removed 6 bases from V and 7 bases from J, with 12 bases in between.

This chain connects TRBV5-1 to TRBJ2-3; 7 bases line up with TRBD1. The V and J ends lost 9 bases and 0 bases, in that order; junction bases with no gene match: 7. CDR1 and CDR2 (germline): SGHRS, YFSETQ. CDR3 length equals 14 residues. The DNA of the CDR3 is TGCGCCACCCACCGGGACAGTAGCACAGATACGCAGTATTTT. This translates into CATHRDSSTDTQYF.

In nucleotides, the CDR3 is TGTGCCAGCAGTTACTCTGGAGGGGATAATTCACCCCTCCACTTT. Translated, it gives CASSYSGGDNSPLHF. The chain is built from TRBV6-2 or TRBV6-3 and TRBJ1-6; TRBD1 might be the D (5 bases). V lost 0 bases to trimming and J lost 5 bases, with 8 bases between them. Germline V gives CDR1 MNHEY, CDR2 SVGEGT. CDR3 length: 15 residues.

CDR3 sequence (DNA): TGTGCCAGCAGTCAACTGGGGCAGAACTACAATGAGCAGTTCTTC. Translation: CASSQLGQNYNEQFF. This chain joins TRBV6-2 or TRBV6-3 and TRBJ2-1; D might be TRBD1 (5 bases). Trimming stripped 5 bases from V and 3 bases from J, with 14 bases between. CDR3 length equals 15 residues. Looked up from germline, CDR1 is MNHEY and CDR2 is SVGEGT.

The chain is built from TRBV19 and TRBJ2-7; 8 nucleotides match TRBD1. V dropped 6 bases and J dropped 3; count of bases not matched to a gene: 4. Germline V lookup: CDR1 LNHDA, CDR2 SQIVND (reference sequence). The CDR3 loop spans 13 amino acids. CDR3 coding DNA: TGTGCCAGTAGCGGGGACAGGAGCTACGAGCAGTACTTC. Translating it yields CASSGDRSYEQYF.

The V and J genes are TRBV7-5 and TRBJ1-1; the listed D gene, TRBD1, was not tested against the DNA. TRBV7-5 is termed a pseudogene. The CDR3 spans 14 residues. This CDR3 reads CVRSFQTRCTEAFF. Here the CDR3 DNA reads TGTGTCAGAAGCTTTCAGACACGGTGCACTGAAGCTTTCTTT.

As regards this clone: A junction boundary mismatches the germline segment, possibly from a read error. The rearrangement uses TRBV5-1 and TRBJ2-7; 9 bases align to TRBD2. The CDR3 contains 13 residues. The germline V gene has CDR1 SGHRS and CDR2 YFSETQ. CDR3: CASSPGTSSRWHF. CDR3 nucleotides: TGCGCCAGCAGCCCCGGGACTAGCTCTCGGTGGCACTTC.

The V gene is TRBV19, the J gene TRBJ1-5; D uncertain. V was shortened by 2 bases and J by 3 bases, with 8 bases between the two germline ends. CDR1 and CDR2 from the germline V gene are LNHDA and SQIVND (reference sequence). CDR3 length: 14 amino acids. In DNA form, the CDR3 reads TGTGCCAGTAGTATACAAAGTAACAATCAGCCCCAGCATTTT. Its translation: CASSIQSNNQPQHF.

V gene TRBV7-7 combines with J gene TRBJ2-3; perhaps TRBD1 as D (6 bases). The V and J ends lost 5 bases and 0 bases respectively, with 12 bases between them. The V gene's germline CDR1 is SSHAT and CDR2 FNYEAQ (reference sequence). The CDR3 has 15 amino acids. DNA for the CDR3: TGTGCCAGCAGCCCCTTAGGGGGTAGCACAGATACGCAGTATTTT. As protein: CASSPLGGSTDTQYF. Filled out from reference TRBV7-7 and TRBJ2-3, the complete variable domain reads GAGVSQSPRYKVTKRGQDVTLRCDPISSHATLYWYQQALGQGPEFLTYFNYEAQPDKSGLPSDRFSAERPEGSISTLTIQRTEQRDSAMYRCASSPLGGSTDTQYFGPGTRLTVL.

The chain has TRBV15 and TRBJ1-6; D is perhaps TRBD1 (5 bases). The CDR3 sequence is 16 residues long. V gave up 2 bases and J gave up 7 bases, with 15 bases separating them. Germline V gives CDR1 LNHNV, CDR2 YYDKDF (reference sequence). The CDR3 nucleotides read TGTGCCACCAGCAGACTAATTGGGGGGACGAATTCACCCCTCCACTTT. Translating it yields CATSRLIGGTNSPLHF.

The chain is built from TRBV4-2 and TRBJ1-1; D might be TRBD1 (6 bases). From germline, CDR1 is LGHNA and CDR2 YNFKEQ. Trimming removed 4 bases at V and 5 bases at J, with 17 bases between. The length of the CDR3 is 15 residues. CDR3 bases: TGTGCCAGCAGCCCGGACAGAAGTTTTGGGACTGAAGCTTTCTTT. Translating gives CASSPDRSFGTEAFF.

This chain joins TRBV4-1 and TRBJ2-2, with D tentatively TRBD2 (6 bases). Trimming left V 0 bases short and J 4 bases short, with 27 bases between. CDR1 MGHRA and CDR2 YSYEKL come from the germline V gene. This CDR3 is built from 21 residues. Written as DNA, the CDR3 is TGCGCCAGCAGCCAAGATCCTAGCGCCGTCGGATCTTGGATGGGCACCGGGGAGCTGTTTTTT. Translating gives CASSQDPSAVGSWMGTGELFF.

The rearrangement joins TRBV7-2 to TRBJ2-3, with D perhaps assigned TRBD1 or TRBD2 (6 bases each). V was pared by 5 bases and J by 7 bases, with 22 bases between. In germline, CDR1 is SGHTA, CDR2 FQGNSA. The CDR3 sequence is 16 residues long. CDR3 nucleotide sequence: TGTGCCAGCAGCCTTCCGGGGGCCTCCGATCTGAATACGCAGTATTTT. Its protein is CASSLPGASDLNTQYF.

This clone was seen only a few times. The chain recombines TRBV19 with TRBJ2-7, with 9 bases aligning to TRBD1. The CDR3 spans 14 residues. Germline lookup yields CDR1 LNHDA and CDR2 SQIVND (reference sequence). The J segment lost 6 bases and the V segment lost 5 bases, leaving 8 bases of the junction unmatched. The CDR3 spells CASSEQQGAGEQYF. DNA of the CDR3: TGTGCCAGTAGTGAACAACAGGGGGCAGGCGAGCAGTACTTC.

The V and J genes are TRBV5-6 and TRBJ2-3; no reliable D call. Germline CDR1 is SGHDT and CDR2 is YYEEEE. The CDR3 spans 13 residues. Trimming removed 4 bases at V and 1 base at J, with 7 bases between. The CDR3 reads CASSLLGTDTQYF. DNA of the CDR3: TGTGCCAGCAGCCTGTTGGGCACAGATACGCAGTATTTT.

V gene TRBV19 combines with J gene TRBJ2-1, with 9 bases identical to TRBD1. Looked up from germline, CDR1 is LNHDA and CDR2 is SQIVND (reference sequence). The ends lost 6 bases at V and 6 bases at J; junction bases unmatched: 6. The CDR3 length is 14 residues. CDR3 bases: TGTGCCAGTAGCTCCGGGACAGGGTTCAATGAGCAGTTCTTC. Protein: CASSSGTGFNEQFF.

The rearrangement uses TRBV18 and TRBJ2-7; TRBD1 matches 7 bases. J was trimmed by 7 bases and V by 5 bases; bases with no gene match: 8. The germline CDR1 and CDR2 sequences are KGHSH and LQKENI. The CDR3 extends over 13 amino acids. The CDR3 protein is CASSSTGFGEQYF. CDR3 coding DNA: TGTGCCAGCTCATCGACAGGGTTTGGAGAGCAGTACTTC.

The V gene is TRBV25-1, the J gene TRBJ1-2, with D uncertain. Per the germline V gene, CDR1 is MGHDK and CDR2 is SYGVNS. The CDR3 contains 12 residues. Trimming shortened V by 3 bases and J by 8 bases, and 10 bases separated the two germline ends. The CDR3, as DNA: TGTGCCAGCAGTGATCCACCGGGAGGCTACACCTTC. It specifies CASSDPPGGYTF.

CDR3 DNA sequence: TGCGCCAGCAGCTGGGACAGGGACGAGCAGTACTTC. This translates into CASSWDRDEQYF. This sequence joins TRBV5-1 and TRBJ2-7; 9 positions match TRBD1. Losses at the gene ends were 3 bases for V and 5 bases for J; bases not matched to a gene: 0. The CDR3 runs to 12 residues. CDR1 and CDR2 (germline): SGHRS, YFSETQ.

This clone was observed a single time. The V gene is TRBV7-9, the J gene TRBJ2-1; 8 nucleotides align to TRBD1. Germline CDR1 reads SEHNR; CDR2 reads FQNEAQ (reference sequence). The V and J ends lost 3 bases and 0 bases, in that order; junction bases with no gene match: 10. The CDR3 extends over 18 amino acids. The CDR3 sequence: CASSFLRGRSSSYNEQFF. CDR3 nucleotides: TGTGCCAGCAGCTTTCTCAGGGGGCGTTCAAGCTCCTACAATGAGCAGTTCTTC.

V and J are TRBV7-2 and TRBJ1-4; D gene ambiguous. Between the trimmed V and J ends, which lost 1 base and 7 bases, there was a span of 13 bases. The CDR3 sequence is 15 residues long. Germline values: CDR1 SGHTA, CDR2 FQGNSA. As DNA, the CDR3 is TGTGCCAGCAGCTTAGAAAAGGGCTCTGCTGAAAAACTGTTTTTT. Protein product: CASSLEKGSAEKLFF.

The chain combines TRBV7-3 with TRBJ2-5; 10 bases fit TRBD1. The CDR3 extends over 17 amino acids. CDR1 SGHTA and CDR2 FQGTGA come from the germline V gene. V trimming: 2 bases; J trimming: 5 bases; junction bases outside the gene matches: 11. CDR3 region: CASSLGFFGTGVETQYF. DNA of the CDR3: TGTGCCAGCAGCTTAGGCTTTTTCGGGACAGGGGTGGAGACCCAGTACTTC.

The rearrangement links TRBV14 to TRBJ1-1; 7 bases are shared with TRBD1. CDR3 size: 16 residues. V lost 2 bases, J lost 0 bases, and 6 bases stayed unmatched. In germline, CDR1 is SGHDN, CDR2 FVKESK. For the CDR3, the DNA is TGTGCCAGCAGCCAACCCCGGACAGGAATGAACACTGAAGCTTTCTTT. Translating gives CASSQPRTGMNTEAFF.

V and J are TRBV5-4 and TRBJ1-1, with a tentative D call TRBD1 (6 bases). Trimming stripped 2 bases from V and 4 bases from J, with 12 bases between. The CDR3 contains 14 residues. CDR1 is SGHNT, CDR2 YYREEE, per germline (reference sequence). The CDR3: CASSFGPQGTEAFF. The CDR3 region has the DNA TGTGCCAGCAGCTTCGGACCACAGGGCACTGAAGCTTTCTTT.

The V gene is TRBV5-1, the J gene TRBJ2-7; TRBD1 is a possible D gene (6 bases). CDR1 and CDR2 (germline): SGHRS, YFSETQ. The V and J ends lost 0 bases and 2 bases respectively, with 12 bases between them. This CDR3 region has 15 residues. The CDR3, as DNA: TGCGCCAGCAGCTTGGTAGCAGGGGAAACCTACGAGCAGTACTTC. It specifies CASSLVAGETYEQYF.